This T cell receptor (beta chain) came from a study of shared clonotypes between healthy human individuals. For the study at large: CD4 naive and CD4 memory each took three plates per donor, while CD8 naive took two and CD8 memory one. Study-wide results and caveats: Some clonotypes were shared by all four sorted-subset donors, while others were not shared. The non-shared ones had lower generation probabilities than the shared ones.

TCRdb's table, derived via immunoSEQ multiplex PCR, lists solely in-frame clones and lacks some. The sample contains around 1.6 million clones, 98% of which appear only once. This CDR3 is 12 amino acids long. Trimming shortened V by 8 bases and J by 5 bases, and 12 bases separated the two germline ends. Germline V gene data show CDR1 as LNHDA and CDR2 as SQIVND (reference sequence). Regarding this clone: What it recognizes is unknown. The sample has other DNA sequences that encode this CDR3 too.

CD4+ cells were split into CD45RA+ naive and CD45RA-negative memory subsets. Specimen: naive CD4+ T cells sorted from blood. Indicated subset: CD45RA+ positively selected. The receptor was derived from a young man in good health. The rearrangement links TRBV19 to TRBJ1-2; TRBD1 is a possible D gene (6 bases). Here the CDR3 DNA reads TGTGCCAGTCGGCGAGGACAGTATGGCTACACCTTC. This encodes CASRRGQYGYTF.